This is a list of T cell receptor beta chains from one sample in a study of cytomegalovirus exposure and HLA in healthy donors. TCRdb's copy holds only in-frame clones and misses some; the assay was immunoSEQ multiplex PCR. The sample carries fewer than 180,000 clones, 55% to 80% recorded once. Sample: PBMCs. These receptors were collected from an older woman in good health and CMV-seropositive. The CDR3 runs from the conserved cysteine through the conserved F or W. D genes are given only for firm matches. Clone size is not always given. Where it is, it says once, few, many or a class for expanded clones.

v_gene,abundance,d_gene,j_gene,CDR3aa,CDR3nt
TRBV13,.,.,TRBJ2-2,CASSKIGGSTGELFF,TGTGCCAGCAGCAAAATAGGGGGATCCACCGGGGAGCTGTTTTTT
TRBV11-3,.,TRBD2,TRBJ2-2,CASSLASGRAGELFF,TGTGCCAGCAGCCTCGCTAGCGGGAGGGCCGGGGAGCTGTTTTTT
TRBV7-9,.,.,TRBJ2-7,CASSSRSGPYEQYF,TGTGCCAGCAGCTCCCGCAGCGGGCCTTACGAGCAGTACTTC
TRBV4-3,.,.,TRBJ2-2,CASSTGQKNTGELFF,TGCGCCAGCAGCACGGGACAAAAGAACACCGGGGAGCTGTTTTTT
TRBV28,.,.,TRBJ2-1,CASSGSISEGGEYEYSYNEQFF,TGTGCCAGCAGTGGCTCCATCAGTGAGGGCGGGGAGTACGAGTACTCCTACAATGAGCAGTTCTTC
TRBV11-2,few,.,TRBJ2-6,CASSSPGRAGANVLTF,TGTGCCAGCAGCTCCCCCGGCAGGGCCGGGGCCAACGTCCTGACTTTC
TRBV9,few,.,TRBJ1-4,CASSRGFSNEKLFF,TGTGCCAGCAGCCGAGGGTTCTCAAATGAAAAACTGTTTTTT
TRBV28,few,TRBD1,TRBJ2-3,CASSSPGQSDTQYF,TGTGCCAGCAGTTCGCCGGGACAGTCAGATACGCAGTATTTT
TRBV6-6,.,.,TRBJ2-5,CASSADQETQYF,TGTGCCAGCAGCGCAGACCAAGAGACCCAGTACTTC
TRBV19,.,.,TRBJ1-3,CASSRSGNTIYF,TGTGCCAGTAGTAGGAGTGGAAACACCATATATTTT
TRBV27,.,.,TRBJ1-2,CASSSSQGGGYTF,TGTGCCAGCAGTTCGTCACAGGGCGGGGGCTACACCTTC
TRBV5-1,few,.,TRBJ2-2,CASSRLSEGTGELFF,TGCGCCAGCAGCCGGCTCTCGGAGGGCACCGGGGAGCTGTTTTTT
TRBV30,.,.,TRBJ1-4,CAWSVGLPNEKLFF,TGTGCCTGGAGTGTTGGCCTCCCTAATGAAAAACTGTTTTTT
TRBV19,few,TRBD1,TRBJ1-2,CASSPRDSGYTF,TGTGCCAGTAGTCCCCGGGACAGTGGCTACACCTTC
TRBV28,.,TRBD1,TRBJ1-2,CASSTPTGGGSYGYTF,TGTGCCAGCAGCACTCCCACAGGGGGCGGGTCCTATGGCTACACCTTC
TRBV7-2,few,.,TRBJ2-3,CASSLIRSTDTQYF,TGTGCCAGCAGCTTAATCAGGAGCACAGATACGCAGTATTTT
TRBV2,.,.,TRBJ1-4,CALVATNEKLFF,TGTGCCTTAGTTGCAACTAATGAAAAACTGTTTTTT
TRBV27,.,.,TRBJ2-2,CASSLSRTAGELFF,TGTGCCAGCAGTTTAAGCCGGACAGCCGGGGAGCTGTTTTTT
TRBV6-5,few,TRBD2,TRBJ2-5,CASFNGRAGETQYF,TGTGCCAGCTTTAACGGGAGGGCCGGGGAGACCCAGTACTTC
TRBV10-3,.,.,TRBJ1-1,CAISEVGAETEAFF,TGTGCCATCAGTGAAGTAGGGGCAGAAACTGAAGCTTTCTTT
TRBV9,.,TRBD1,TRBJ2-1,CASSTQGATSYNEQFF,TGTGCCAGCAGCACACAGGGGGCGACATCCTACAATGAGCAGTTCTTC
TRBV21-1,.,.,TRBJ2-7,CASSNRLAGERSSYEQYF,TGTGCCAGCAGCAACCGACTAGCGGGAGAAAGGAGCTCCTACGAGCAGTACTTC
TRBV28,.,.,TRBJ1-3,CASIAQYSGNTIYF,TGTGCCAGCATCGCACAGTACTCTGGAAACACCATATATTTT
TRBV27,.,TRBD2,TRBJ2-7,CASSFLAGTEQYF,TGTGCCAGCAGTTTTCTAGCGGGGACCGAGCAGTACTTC
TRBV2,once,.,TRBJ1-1,CASSLGNTEAFF,TGTGCCAGCAGTCTCGGGAACACTGAAGCTTTCTTT
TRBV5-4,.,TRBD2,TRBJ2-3,CASSFGLAGATDTQYF,TGTGCCAGCAGTTTCGGACTAGCGGGGGCCACAGATACGCAGTATTTT
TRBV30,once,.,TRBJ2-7,CAWSSGGLYEQYF,TGTGCCTGGAGTTCAGGGGGGCTCTACGAGCAGTACTTC
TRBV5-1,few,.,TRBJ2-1,CASSLNFKQFF,TGCGCCAGCAGCCTAAACTTCAAGCAGTTCTTC
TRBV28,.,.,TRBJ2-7,CASSSPYTRAYEQYF,TGTGCCAGCAGTTCTCCCTACACGAGGGCCTACGAGCAGTACTTC
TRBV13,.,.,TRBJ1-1,CASSYEGPGGLNTEAFF,TGTGCCAGCAGCTACGAGGGTCCGGGGGGCTTGAACACTGAAGCTTTCTTT
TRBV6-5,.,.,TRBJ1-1,CASSFGQRGPNTEAFF,TGTGCCAGCAGTTTTGGACAGCGAGGACCGAACACTGAAGCTTTCTTT
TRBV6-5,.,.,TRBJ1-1,CASSYGGMSTEAFF,TGTGCCAGCAGTTACGGGGGGATGAGCACTGAAGCTTTCTTT
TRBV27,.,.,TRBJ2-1,CASSLTGIHEQFF,TGTGCCAGCAGTTTAACAGGTATCCATGAGCAGTTCTTC
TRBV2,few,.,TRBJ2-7,CASSDAFGGPSSYEQYF,TGTGCCAGCAGTGATGCCTTTGGAGGGCCCAGCTCCTACGAGCAGTACTTC
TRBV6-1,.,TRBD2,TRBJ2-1,CASEQREYNEQFF,TGTGCCAGCGAGCAGCGGGAGTACAATGAGCAGTTCTTC
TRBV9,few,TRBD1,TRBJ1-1,CASSEGTGGAAEAFF,TGTGCCAGCAGCGAGGGGACAGGGGGCGCCGCTGAAGCTTTCTTT
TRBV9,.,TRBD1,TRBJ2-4,CASSRNLDRGLGNIQYF,TGTGCCAGCAGCCGGAATTTGGACAGGGGGCTTGGAAACATTCAGTACTTC
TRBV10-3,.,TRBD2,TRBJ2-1,CAISEPKGGSGTSGSWEQFF,TGTGCCATCAGTGAGCCGAAGGGAGGCTCCGGGACTAGCGGGAGCTGGGAGCAGTTCTTC
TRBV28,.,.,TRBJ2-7,CASSLAGPGSYEQYF,TGTGCCAGCAGTTTAGCGGGGCCCGGCTCCTACGAGCAGTACTTC
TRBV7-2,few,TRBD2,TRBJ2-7,CASSSPSGTPYEQYF,TGTGCCAGCAGCTCCCCTAGCGGGACTCCATACGAGCAGTACTTC
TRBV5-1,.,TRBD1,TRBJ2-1,CASSFGTGVPSYNEQFF,TGCGCCAGCAGCTTCGGGACAGGGGTACCATCCTACAATGAGCAGTTCTTC
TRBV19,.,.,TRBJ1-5,CASSPDSGFSNQPQHF,TGTGCCAGTAGTCCTGACTCGGGATTTAGCAATCAGCCCCAGCATTTT
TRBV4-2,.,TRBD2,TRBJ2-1,CASSQRSRGLAGGESYNEQFF,TGTGCCAGCAGCCAAAGGTCCCGTGGACTAGCGGGAGGGGAGTCCTACAATGAGCAGTTCTTC
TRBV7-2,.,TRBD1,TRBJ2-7,CASSLRTGWSEQYF,TGTGCCAGCAGCTTACGGACAGGGTGGAGCGAGCAGTACTTC
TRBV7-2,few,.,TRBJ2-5,CASSPEHQETQYF,TGTGCCAGCAGCCCTGAACATCAAGAGACCCAGTACTTC
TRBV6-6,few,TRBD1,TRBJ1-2,CASSRGTYNYGYTF,TGTGCCAGCAGCAGGGGGACATATAACTATGGCTACACCTTC
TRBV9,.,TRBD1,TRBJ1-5,CASSAGQGFQPQHF,TGTGCCAGCAGCGCGGGACAGGGGTTTCAGCCCCAGCATTTT
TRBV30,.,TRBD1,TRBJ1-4,CAWSAFGQGATNEKLFF,TGTGCCTGGAGCGCCTTTGGACAGGGGGCAACTAATGAAAAACTGTTTTTT
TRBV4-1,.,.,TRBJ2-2,CASSQGGGRDTGELFF,TGCGCCAGCAGCCAAGGAGGGGGGAGGGACACCGGGGAGCTGTTTTTT
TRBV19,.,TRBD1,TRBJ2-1,CASTGTGAYNEQFF,TGTGCCAGTACCGGGACAGGGGCCTACAATGAGCAGTTCTTC
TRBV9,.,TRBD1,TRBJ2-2,CASSRDRGRTGELFF,TGTGCCAGCAGCCGAGACAGGGGGCGAACCGGGGAGCTGTTTTTT
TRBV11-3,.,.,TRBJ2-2,CASSLDRGRSRNTGELFF,TGTGCCAGCAGCTTAGATAGAGGGCGTTCTCGGAACACCGGGGAGCTGTTTTTT
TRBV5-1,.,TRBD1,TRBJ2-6,CASSLAAGGPSGANVLTF,TGCGCCAGCAGCTTGGCGGCAGGGGGCCCCTCTGGGGCCAACGTCCTGACTTTC
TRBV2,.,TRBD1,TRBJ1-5,CASSFAQGAYQPQHF,TGTGCCAGCAGTTTCGCACAGGGGGCTTATCAGCCCCAGCATTTT
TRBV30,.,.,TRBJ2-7,CAWKVFRDEQYF,TGTGCCTGGAAGGTTTTCCGGGACGAGCAGTACTTC